This T cell receptor beta chain was sequenced for a study of blood T cells in healthy people across ages. Study-level findings and limits: Aged donors had fewer naive CD4+ cells and lower diversity than long-lived donors.

Germline V gene sequence: CDR1 MNHEY, CDR2 SMNVEV (reference sequence). The V gene lost 7 bases and the J gene lost 0 bases, with 12 bases spanning the gap. CDR3 length: 15 amino acids. As to this clonotype: What it binds is not known.

The second PCR ran about 6 to 12 cycles with a sample-barcoded 5' primer and J-beta primers. The authors tagged each cDNA molecule using a template-switch adaptor with 12 random nucleotides. One entry per CDR3 protein, called by TCRdb with MiXCR from the 5' RACE reads. The table shows roughly 800,000 distinct CDR3 sequences, with 20% to 25% occurring only once. These data are also associated with another study on T cells of mothers and their children.

The V call is TRBV27, the J call TRBJ1-4; D possibly corresponds to TRBD1 (5 bases). The sequencing input was blood. This TCR came from a boy younger than 18 in good health. CDR3 in amino acids: CASTSGRATNEKLFF. The CDR3 DNA reads as TGTGCCAGCACCTCAGGCAGGGCAACTAATGAAAAACTGTTTTTT. The complete variable domain, with remaining parts taken from reference TRBV27 and TRBJ1-4, reads EAQVTQNPRYLITVTGKKLTVTCSQNMNHEYMSWYRQDPGLGLRQIYYSMNVEVTDKGDVPEGYKVSRKEKRNFPLILESPSPNQTSLYFCASTSGRATNEKLFFGSGTQLSVL.